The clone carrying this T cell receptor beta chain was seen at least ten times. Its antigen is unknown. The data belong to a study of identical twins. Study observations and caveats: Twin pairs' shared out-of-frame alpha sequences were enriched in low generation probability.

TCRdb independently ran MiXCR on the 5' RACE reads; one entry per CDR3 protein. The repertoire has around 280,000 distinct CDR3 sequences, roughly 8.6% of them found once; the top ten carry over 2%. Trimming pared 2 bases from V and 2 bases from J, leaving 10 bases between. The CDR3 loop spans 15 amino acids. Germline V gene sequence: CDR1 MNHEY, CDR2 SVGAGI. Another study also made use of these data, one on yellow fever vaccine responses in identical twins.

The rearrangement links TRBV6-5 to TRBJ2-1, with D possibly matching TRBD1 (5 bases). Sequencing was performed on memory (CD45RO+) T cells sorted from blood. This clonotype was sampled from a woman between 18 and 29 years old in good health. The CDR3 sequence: CASSYATDPYNEQFF. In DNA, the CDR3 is TGTGCCAGCAGTTACGCGACAGATCCCTACAATGAGCAGTTCTTC.